This is a list of T cell receptor beta chains from one sample in a study of cytomegalovirus exposure and HLA in healthy donors. Sequencing used immunoSEQ multiplex PCR; TCRdb keeps in-frame clones, though not all of them. The sample holds approximately 110,000 clones; about 76% are singletons and the top ten take less than 2.5%. Sequencing was done on a sample of PBMCs. Receptors originate from a woman aged 25 to 45 in good health and CMV-seronegative. The CDR3 runs from the conserved cysteine through the conserved F or W.

v_gene: TRBV7-2
j_gene: TRBJ2-2
CDR3aa: CASITPGRGTGELFF

v_gene: TRBV28
j_gene: TRBJ1-2
CDR3aa: CASSRPGTALWAYGYTF

v_gene: TRBV5-1
j_gene: TRBJ2-1
CDR3aa: CASSPGLANLYNEQFF

v_gene: TRBV6-4
j_gene: TRBJ2-2
CDR3aa: CASSPELIGELFF

v_gene: TRBV4-1
j_gene: TRBJ1-5
CDR3aa: CASSQTYSTLRAGQPQHF

v_gene: TRBV7-9
j_gene: TRBJ2-7
CDR3aa: CASSPGLAGDVYEQYF

v_gene: TRBV4-1
j_gene: TRBJ2-7
CDR3aa: CASSQEGDGSGVYEQYF

v_gene: TRBV11-2
j_gene: TRBJ2-1
CDR3aa: CASSFGASGRARLYNEQFF

v_gene: TRBV4-1
j_gene: TRBJ1-5
CDR3aa: CASSQAGLGNQPQHF

v_gene: TRBV19
j_gene: TRBJ2-5
CDR3aa: CASSRDFQETQYF

v_gene: TRBV18
j_gene: TRBJ1-2
CDR3aa: CASSPPTAPPDGYTF

v_gene: TRBV6-1
j_gene: TRBJ2-1
CDR3aa: CASSLGTSLQGEQFF

v_gene: TRBV28
j_gene: TRBJ2-5
CDR3aa: CASSGGGLAGEGSQYF

v_gene: TRBV11-2
j_gene: TRBJ2-5
CDR3aa: CASSLGASPAGPLETQYF